The T cell receptor (beta chain) described here comes from a study of vaccination and CD4 T cells after COVID-19. Treatment: roughly ten-day PBMC culture with coronavirus spike peptide pools or control peptides (ViraFEST assay). The study sequenced cultured CD4+ T cell DNA using the Oncomine TCR Beta short-read assay. MiXCR was run by TCRdb on the PCR reads, yielding one entry per CDR3 protein. The sample lists roughly 11,000 distinct CDR3 sequences; around 59% were seen once. A note on this clonotype: What it binds is unknown.

This sequence was found in a human donor who had recovered from COVID-19. Sequencing input: CD4+ T cells from blood, cultured in vitro.

In DNA, the CDR3 is TGTGCCACAGGGGGCGAATATAGCAATCAGCCCCAGCATTTT. It encodes CATGGEYSNQPQHF. The chain uses TRBV24-1 and TRBJ1-5, with TRBD1 identical over 7 bases. The germline CDR1 and CDR2 sequences are KGHDR and SFDVKD. The CDR3 is 14 amino acids. J was trimmed by 0 bases and V by 10 bases; bases with no gene match: 5.